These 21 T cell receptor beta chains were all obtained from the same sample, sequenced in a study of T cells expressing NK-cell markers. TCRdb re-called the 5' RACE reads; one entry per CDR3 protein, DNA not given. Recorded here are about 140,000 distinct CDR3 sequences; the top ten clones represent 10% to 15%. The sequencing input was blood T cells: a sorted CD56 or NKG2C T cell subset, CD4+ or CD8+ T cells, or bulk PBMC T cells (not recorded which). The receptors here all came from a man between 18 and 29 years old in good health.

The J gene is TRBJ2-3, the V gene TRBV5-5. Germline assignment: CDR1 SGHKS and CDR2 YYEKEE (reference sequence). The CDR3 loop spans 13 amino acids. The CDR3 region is CASSLWGSDTQYF.

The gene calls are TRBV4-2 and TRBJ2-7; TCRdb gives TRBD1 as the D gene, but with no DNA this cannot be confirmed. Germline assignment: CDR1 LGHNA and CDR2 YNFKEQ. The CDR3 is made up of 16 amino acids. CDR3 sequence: CASSQERTLSAYEQYF.

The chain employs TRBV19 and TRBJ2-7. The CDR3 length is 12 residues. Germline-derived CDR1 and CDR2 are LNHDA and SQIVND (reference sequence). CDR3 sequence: CASRNQTYEQYF. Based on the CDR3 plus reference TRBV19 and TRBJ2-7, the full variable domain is DGGITQSPKYLFRKEGQNVTLSCEQNLNHDAMYWYRQDPGQGLRLIYYSQIVNDFQKGDIAEGYSVSREKKESFPLTVTSAQKNPTAFYLCASRNQTYEQYFGPGTRLTVT.

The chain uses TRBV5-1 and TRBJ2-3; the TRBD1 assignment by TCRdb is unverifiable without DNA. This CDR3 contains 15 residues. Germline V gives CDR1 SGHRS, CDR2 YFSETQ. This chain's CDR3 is CASSPRTGREDTQYF.

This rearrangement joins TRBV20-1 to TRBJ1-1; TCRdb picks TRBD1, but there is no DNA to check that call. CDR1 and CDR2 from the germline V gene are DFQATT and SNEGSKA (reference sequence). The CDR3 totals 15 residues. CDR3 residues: CSARGRGQLNTEAFF.

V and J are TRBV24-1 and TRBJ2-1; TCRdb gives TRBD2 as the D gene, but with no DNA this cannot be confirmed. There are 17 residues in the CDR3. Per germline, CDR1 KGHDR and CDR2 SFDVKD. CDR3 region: CATSDVASWTSYNEQFF.

The CDR3 region is CAISENPGGGNEQFF. The J gene is TRBJ2-1, the V gene TRBV10-3; TCRdb reports TRBD2, a call that lacks DNA to check it against. Germline CDR1 and CDR2: ENHRY and SYGVKD. The CDR3 spans 15 residues.

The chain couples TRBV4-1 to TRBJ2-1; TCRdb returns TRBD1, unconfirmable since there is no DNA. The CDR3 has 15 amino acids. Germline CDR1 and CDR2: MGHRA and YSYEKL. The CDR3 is CASSQDLTARNEQFF.

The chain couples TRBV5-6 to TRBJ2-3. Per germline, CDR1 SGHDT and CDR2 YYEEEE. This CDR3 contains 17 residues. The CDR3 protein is CASSLLGPVGRTDTQYF.

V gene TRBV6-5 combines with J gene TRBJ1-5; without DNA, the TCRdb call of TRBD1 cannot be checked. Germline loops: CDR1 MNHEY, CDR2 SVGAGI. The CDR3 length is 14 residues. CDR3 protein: CASSSPDRAEPQHF.

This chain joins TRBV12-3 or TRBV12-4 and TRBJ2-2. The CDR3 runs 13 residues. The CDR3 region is CASSLAGSGELFF.

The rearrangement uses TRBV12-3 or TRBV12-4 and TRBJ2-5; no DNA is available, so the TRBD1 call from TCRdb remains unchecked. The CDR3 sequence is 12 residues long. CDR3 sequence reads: CASGARQETQYF.

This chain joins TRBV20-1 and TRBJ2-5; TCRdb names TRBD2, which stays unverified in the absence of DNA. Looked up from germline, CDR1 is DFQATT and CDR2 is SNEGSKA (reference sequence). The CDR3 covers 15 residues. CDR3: CSARDRGLAGVGQYF.

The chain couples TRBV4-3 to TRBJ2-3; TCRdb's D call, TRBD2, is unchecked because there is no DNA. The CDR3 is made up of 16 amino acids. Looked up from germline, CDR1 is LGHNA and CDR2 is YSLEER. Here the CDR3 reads CASSQDRGRDTDTQYF.

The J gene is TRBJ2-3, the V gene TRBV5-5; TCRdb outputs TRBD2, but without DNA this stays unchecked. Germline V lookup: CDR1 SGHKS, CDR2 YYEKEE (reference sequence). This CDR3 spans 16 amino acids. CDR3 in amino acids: CASSLAVGTLTDTQYF.

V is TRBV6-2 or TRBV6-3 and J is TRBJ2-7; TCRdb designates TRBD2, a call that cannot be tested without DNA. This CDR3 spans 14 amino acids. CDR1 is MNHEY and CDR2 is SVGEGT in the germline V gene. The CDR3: CASSSGLAGYEQYF.

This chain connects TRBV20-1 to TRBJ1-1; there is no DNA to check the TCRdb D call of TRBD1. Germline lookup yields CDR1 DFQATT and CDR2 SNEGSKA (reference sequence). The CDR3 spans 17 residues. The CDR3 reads CSARVRGSQGGSTEAFF.

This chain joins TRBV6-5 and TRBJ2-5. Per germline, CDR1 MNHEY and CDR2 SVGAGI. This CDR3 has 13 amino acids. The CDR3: CASSYSGASPQYF.

The CDR3 loop is CASKQDLGPNTEAFF. The gene calls are TRBV6-1 and TRBJ1-1. CDR1 and CDR2 (germline): MNHNS, SASEGT. This CDR3 has 15 residues.

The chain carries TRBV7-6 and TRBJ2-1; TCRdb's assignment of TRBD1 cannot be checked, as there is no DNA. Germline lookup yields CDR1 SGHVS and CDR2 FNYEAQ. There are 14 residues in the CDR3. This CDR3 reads CASSPPHGVNEQFF.

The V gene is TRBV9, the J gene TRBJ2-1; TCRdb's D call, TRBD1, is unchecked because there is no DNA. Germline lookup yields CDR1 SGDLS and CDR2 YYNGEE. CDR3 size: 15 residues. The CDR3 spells CASSVAPGVGNEQFF.